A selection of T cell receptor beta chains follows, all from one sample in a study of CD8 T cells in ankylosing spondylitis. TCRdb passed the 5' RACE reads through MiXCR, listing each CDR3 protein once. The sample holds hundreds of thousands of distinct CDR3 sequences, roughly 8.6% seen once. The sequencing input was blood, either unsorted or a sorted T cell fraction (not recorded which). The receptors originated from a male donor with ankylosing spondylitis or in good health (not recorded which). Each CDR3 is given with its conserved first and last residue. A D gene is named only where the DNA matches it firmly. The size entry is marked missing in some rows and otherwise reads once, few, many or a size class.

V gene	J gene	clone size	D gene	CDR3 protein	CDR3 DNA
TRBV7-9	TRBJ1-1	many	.	CASSLGGSDTEAFF	TGTGCCAGCAGCTTAGGGGGGTCGGACACTGAAGCTTTCTTT
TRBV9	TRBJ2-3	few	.	CASAADGASTDTQYF	TGTGCCTCGGCCGCGGACGGTGCTAGCACAGATACGCAGTATTTT
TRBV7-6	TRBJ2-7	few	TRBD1	CASSLNRGRESEQYF	TGTGCCAGCAGCTTGAACAGGGGGCGAGAAAGCGAGCAGTACTTC
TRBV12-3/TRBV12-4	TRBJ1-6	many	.	CASSFRGSNSPLHF	TGTGCCAGCAGTTTTCGGGGGTCCAATTCACCCCTCCACTTT
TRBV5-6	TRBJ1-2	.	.	CASSLGTTYYGYTF	TGTGCCAGCAGCTTGGGGACAACATACTATGGCTACACCTTC
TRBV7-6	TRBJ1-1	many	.	CASSFDSLGTEAFF	TGTGCCAGCAGCTTCGACTCCTTGGGGACTGAAGCTTTCTTT
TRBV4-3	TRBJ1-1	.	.	CASSTRRAGIGGVTEAFF	TGCGCCAGCAGCACCCGACGGGCAGGGATTGGGGGGGTCACTGAAGCTTTCTTT
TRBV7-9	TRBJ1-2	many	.	CASTTAGAPETF	TGTGCCAGCACTACCGCAGGGGCGCCGGAAACCTTC
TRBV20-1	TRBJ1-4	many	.	CSADSTNEKLFF	TGCAGTGCGGACTCAACTAATGAAAAACTGTTTTTT
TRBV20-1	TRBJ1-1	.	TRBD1	CSARDKGDRGGWMNTEAFF	TGCAGTGCTAGAGATAAGGGGGACAGGGGAGGGTGGATGAACACTGAAGCTTTCTTT
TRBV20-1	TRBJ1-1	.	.	CSARDWGGRSGAGRTEAFF	TGCAGTGCTAGAGATTGGGGGGGGAGGAGTGGCGCCGGACGCACTGAAGCTTTCTTT
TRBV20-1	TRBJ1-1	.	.	CSAREGGTPEAFF	TGCAGTGCTAGAGAAGGGGGAACACCTGAAGCTTTCTTT
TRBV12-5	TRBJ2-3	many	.	CASGLVPSPTDTQYF	TGTGCTAGTGGTTTGGTCCCTTCCCCGACAGATACGCAGTATTTT
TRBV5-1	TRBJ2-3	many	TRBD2	CASSQGLAGSSDTQYF	TGCGCCAGCAGCCAGGGACTAGCGGGGTCGTCAGATACGCAGTATTTT